This T cell receptor beta chain is drawn from a study of blood T cell repertoires in COVID-19 (dated by TCRdb to 2018 to 2020). Background on the whole study: Samples covering the acute and convalescent phases of COVID-19 were provided by collaborators in the United States, Italy and Spain. The material from the prospective study consisted of cDNA or gDNA derived from T cells, B-cell-depleted T cells, or PBMCs. The dataset comprised deeply sampled blood TCRbeta repertoires from subjects exposed to, actively infected with, or recovered from COVID-19. The repertoires were released in a freely available public database meant as a resource for research on the immune response to SARS-CoV-2. The samples were drawn from the first 160 participants of the ongoing ImmuneRACE study and from roughly 1,300 subjects provided by 6 global collaborators. A de-identified subject ID, COVID-19 status, age in years and sex were almost always included in the sample metadata. Where available, HLA class I and class II types were obtained from metadata supplied by the sample provider rather than from assay-based typing.

Reading the germline V gene (reference sequence) gives CDR1 LNHDA and CDR2 SQIVND. Its CDR3 holds 15 amino acids, cysteine through phenylalanine. The CDR3 DNA has 45 bases and is translated from base 1. V gives up 1 base and J gives up 1 base, and the segment between their germline ends measures 8 bases. Whole blood was collected in K2EDTA tubes by collaborating institutions according to the institutions' own protocols. For TCRbeta analysis, collaborators shipped samples in one of three forms: frozen whole blood, isolated PBMCs, or DNA extracted from either of those sample types. Here is what the overall study found, with its caveats: Clinical and demographic metadata were provided uncurated, with the amount varying by source and participant.

TCRbeta CDR3 regions were amplified from genomic DNA by means of the immunoSEQ Assay, a bias-controlled multiplex PCR. As for how the authors treated the data: Within the assay, amplification of reference gene primers was used to estimate how many nucleated cells each sample contained. To quantify the absolute abundance of each unique TCRbeta CDR3 rearrangement, sequence reads were collapsed and filtered. For each sample, productive Simpson clonality was calculated as the square root of Simpson's diversity index across productive rearrangements. Not all clones reach the TCRdb copy of this immuneACCESS table, which keeps in-frame sequences only. Checked studies attribute under half of the gap to unresolved V genes and leave the rest unexplained. From that table come the V and J calls and clone size; the DNA was used to work out D and trimming. The sample includes roughly 200,000 clones, with about nine tenths observed a single time. The ten largest clones add up to 5.5% to 7% of the sample.

Regarding this clone: This clone's antigen is unknown. Base qualities are not provided; no much larger clone lies one nucleotide away.

This receptor was identified in an elderly man with acute or convalescent COVID-19. The sequence joins TRBV19 to TRBJ1-5; there is no confident call for the D gene. Sequencing used peripheral blood. This receptor carries the CDR3 CASSIVEGSNQPQHF. In nucleotides, the sequence is TGTGCCAGTAGTATAGTGGAGGGAAGCAATCAGCCCCAGCATTTT.